This TCR beta chain was found in a study of tumor-infiltrating lymphocytes in primary liver carcinoma. Study-level background: The study obtained roughly 3.5 to 7.5 million productive TCRbeta reads per sample, similar across tissue types.

The study, taken as a whole, reports: The 250 largest clones made up significantly more of tumor than blood repertoires (p = 0.039). There was no comparison of CD4+ and CD8+ repertoires, as samples were bulk unsorted.

The blood RNA (from unsorted whole blood) was obtained, and germline DNA was also extracted. Researchers reported drawing about 4 milliliters of peripheral blood before surgery. Notes on this clonotype: Its antigen is still unknown. A read error may be the cause here, since a much bigger clone is one base away.

Researchers generated TCR beta cDNA from around 510 ng of total RNA, relying on a constant-region primer. ARM-PCR was slightly modified, and three nested multiplex PCR rounds with it gave rise to the TCR beta libraries. PCR rounds one and two used TRBV1-TRBV30 forward primers with a C-beta reverse primer for around 11 cycles each. From the multiplex PCR reads, TCRdb called clonotypes with MiXCR, one entry per CDR3 protein. The sample contains 180,000 or so distinct CDR3 sequences, about 60% of which appear only once. Germline CDR1 is SGHAT and CDR2 is FQNNGV. The CDR3 is 14 residues long. Material: peripheral blood. The TCR sequence derives from a man aged 40-49 years with primary liver carcinoma and hepatitis B virus infection. The chain employs TRBV11-2 and TRBJ2-5; the D gene is possibly TRBD1 (5 bases). CDR3 in amino acids: CASSRRQQQETQYF. CDR3 nucleotide sequence: TGCGCCAGCAGCCGGAGACAGCAACAAGAGACCCAGTACTTC.